This T cell receptor beta chain came from a study of cytomegalovirus exposure and HLA in healthy donors. PCR amplification relied on 60 Vbeta primers (plus 13 Jbeta primers). Measured with immunoSEQ multiplex PCR; TCRdb has only the in-frame clones, and not every one. The data hold more than 80,000 clones, with 70% to 75% observed a single time. Trimming pared 2 bases from V and 3 bases from J, leaving 13 bases between. The CDR3 runs to 15 residues. CDR1 MNHEY and CDR2 SVGAGI come from the germline V gene. The sequenced material came from PBMCs. This receptor was taken from a man aged 60 to 75 in good health and CMV-seronegative. The V call is TRBV6-5, the J call TRBJ1-1, with D unclear. The CDR3 nucleotides are TGTGCCAGCAGTTACGACCCGGGTTTGGACACTGAAGCTTTCTTT. Encoded protein: CASSYDPGLDTEAFF.